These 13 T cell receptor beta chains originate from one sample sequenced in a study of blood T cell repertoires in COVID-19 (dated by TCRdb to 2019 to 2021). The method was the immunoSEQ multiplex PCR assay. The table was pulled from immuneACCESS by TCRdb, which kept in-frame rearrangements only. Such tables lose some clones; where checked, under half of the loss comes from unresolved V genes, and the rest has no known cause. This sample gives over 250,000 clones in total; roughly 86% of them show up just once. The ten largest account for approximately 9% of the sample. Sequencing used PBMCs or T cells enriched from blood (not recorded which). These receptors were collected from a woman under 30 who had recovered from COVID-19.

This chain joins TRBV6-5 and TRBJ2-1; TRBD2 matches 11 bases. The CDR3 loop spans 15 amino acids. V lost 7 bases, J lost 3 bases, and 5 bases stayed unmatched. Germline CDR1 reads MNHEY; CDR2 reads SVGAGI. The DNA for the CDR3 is TGTGCCAGCAATCAACTAGCGGGAGTCTACAATGAGCAGTTCTTC. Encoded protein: CASNQLAGVYNEQFF.

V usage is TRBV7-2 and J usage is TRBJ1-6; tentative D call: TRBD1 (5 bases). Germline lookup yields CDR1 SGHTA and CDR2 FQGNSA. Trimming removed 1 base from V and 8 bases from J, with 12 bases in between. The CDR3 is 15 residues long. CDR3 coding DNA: TGTGCCAGCAGCTTAGAAGTAGGGGTCGATTCACCCCTCCACTTT. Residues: CASSLEVGVDSPLHF.

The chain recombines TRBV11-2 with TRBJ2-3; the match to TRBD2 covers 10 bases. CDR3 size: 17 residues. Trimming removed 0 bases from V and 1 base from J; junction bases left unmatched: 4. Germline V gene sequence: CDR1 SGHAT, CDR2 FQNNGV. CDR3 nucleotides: TGTGCCAGCAGCTTAGATGGGCTAGCGGGGGGCACAGATACGCAGTATTTT. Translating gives CASSLDGLAGGTDTQYF.

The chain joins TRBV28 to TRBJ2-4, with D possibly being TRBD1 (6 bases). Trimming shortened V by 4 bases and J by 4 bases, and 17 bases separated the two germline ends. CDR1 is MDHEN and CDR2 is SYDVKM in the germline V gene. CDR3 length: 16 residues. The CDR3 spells CASSSPPRDIKNIQYF. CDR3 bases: TGTGCCAGCAGTTCCCCCCCCCGGGACATAAAAAACATTCAGTACTTC. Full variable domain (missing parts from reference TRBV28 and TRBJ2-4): DVKVTQSSRYLVKRTGEKVFLECVQDMDHENMFWYRQDPGLGLRLIYFSYDVKMKEKGDIPEGYSVSREKKERFSLILESASTNQTSMYLCASSSPPRDIKNIQYFGAGTRLSVL.

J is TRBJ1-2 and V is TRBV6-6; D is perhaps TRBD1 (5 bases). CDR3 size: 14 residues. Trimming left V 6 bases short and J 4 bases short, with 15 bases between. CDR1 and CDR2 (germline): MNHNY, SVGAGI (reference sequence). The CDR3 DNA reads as TGTGCCAGCAGCCCGGGGGGGGAGTTCTATGGCTACACCTTC. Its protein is CASSPGGEFYGYTF.

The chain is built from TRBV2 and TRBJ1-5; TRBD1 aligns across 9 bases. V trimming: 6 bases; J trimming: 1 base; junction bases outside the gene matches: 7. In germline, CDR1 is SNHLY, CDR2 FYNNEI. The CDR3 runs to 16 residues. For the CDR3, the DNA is TGTGCCAGCAGGAAAACCGGGACAGGGAGCAATCAGCCCCAGCATTTT. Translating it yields CASRKTGTGSNQPQHF.

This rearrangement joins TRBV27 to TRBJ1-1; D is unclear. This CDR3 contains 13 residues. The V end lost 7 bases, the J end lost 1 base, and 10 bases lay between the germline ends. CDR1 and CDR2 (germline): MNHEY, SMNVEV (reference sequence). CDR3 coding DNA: TGTGCCAGCACCTCAGGTTCGAACACTGAAGCTTTCTTT. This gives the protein CASTSGSNTEAFF.

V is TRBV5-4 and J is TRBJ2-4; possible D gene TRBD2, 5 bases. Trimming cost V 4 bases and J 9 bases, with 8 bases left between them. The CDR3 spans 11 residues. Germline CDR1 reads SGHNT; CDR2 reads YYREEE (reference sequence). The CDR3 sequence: CASSVGGIQYF. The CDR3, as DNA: TGTGCCAGCAGCGTAGGAGGCATTCAGTACTTC.

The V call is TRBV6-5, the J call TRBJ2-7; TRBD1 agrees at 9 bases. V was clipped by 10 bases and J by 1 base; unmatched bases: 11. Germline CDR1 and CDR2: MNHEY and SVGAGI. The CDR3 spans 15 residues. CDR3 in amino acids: CATDMDRGASYEQYF. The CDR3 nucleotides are TGTGCCACGGATATGGACAGGGGCGCGTCCTACGAGCAGTACTTC.

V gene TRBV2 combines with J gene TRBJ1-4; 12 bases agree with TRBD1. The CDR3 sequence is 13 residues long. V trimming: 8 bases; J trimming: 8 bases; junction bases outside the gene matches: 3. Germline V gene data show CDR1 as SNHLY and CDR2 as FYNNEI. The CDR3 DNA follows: TGTGCCAGCGGGGACAGGGGGCACGAAAAACTGTTTTTT. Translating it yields CASGDRGHEKLFF.

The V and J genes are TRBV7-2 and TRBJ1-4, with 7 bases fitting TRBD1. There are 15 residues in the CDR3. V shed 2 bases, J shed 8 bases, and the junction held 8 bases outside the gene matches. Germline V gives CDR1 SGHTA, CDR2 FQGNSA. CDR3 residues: CASSLHRGSTEKLFF. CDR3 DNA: TGTGCCAGCAGCTTACACAGGGGCTCTACGGAAAAACTGTTTTTT.

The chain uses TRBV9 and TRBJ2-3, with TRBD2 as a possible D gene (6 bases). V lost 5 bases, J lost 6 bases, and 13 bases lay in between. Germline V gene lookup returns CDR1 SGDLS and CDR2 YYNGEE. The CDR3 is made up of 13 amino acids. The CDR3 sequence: CASRRDSGDTQYF. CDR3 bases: TGTGCCAGCAGGCGGGACTCAGGGGATACGCAGTATTTT. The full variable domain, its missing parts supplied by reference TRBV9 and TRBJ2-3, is DSGVTQTPKHLITATGQRVTLRCSPRSGDLSVYWYQQSLDQGLQFLIQYYNGEERAKGNILERFSAQQFPDLHSELNLSSLELGDSALYFCASRRDSGDTQYFGPGTRLTVL.

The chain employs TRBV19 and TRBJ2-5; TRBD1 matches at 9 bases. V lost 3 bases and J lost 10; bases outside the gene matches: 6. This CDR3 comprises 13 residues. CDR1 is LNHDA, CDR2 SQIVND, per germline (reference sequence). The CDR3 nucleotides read TGTGCCAGTAGTATTCGGACAGGGGTCAACCAGTACTTC. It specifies CASSIRTGVNQYF.